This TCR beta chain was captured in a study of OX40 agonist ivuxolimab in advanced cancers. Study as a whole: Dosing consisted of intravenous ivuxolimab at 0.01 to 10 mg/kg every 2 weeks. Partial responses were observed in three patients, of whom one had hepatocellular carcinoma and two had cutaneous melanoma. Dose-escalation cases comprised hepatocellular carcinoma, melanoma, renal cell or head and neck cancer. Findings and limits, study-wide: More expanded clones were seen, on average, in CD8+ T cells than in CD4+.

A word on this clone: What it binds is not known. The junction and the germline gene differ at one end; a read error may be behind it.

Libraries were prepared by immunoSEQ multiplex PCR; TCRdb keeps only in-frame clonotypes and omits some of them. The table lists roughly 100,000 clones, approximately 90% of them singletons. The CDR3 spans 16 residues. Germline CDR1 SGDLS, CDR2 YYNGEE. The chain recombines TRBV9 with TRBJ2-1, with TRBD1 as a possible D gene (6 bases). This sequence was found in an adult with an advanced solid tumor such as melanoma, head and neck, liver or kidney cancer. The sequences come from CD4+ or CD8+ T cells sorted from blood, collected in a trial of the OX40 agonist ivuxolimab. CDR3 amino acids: CASGVVGSQGIDEQFF. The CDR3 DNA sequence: TGTGCCAGCGGCGTAGTAGGATCACAGGGTATAGATGAGCAGTTCTTC.